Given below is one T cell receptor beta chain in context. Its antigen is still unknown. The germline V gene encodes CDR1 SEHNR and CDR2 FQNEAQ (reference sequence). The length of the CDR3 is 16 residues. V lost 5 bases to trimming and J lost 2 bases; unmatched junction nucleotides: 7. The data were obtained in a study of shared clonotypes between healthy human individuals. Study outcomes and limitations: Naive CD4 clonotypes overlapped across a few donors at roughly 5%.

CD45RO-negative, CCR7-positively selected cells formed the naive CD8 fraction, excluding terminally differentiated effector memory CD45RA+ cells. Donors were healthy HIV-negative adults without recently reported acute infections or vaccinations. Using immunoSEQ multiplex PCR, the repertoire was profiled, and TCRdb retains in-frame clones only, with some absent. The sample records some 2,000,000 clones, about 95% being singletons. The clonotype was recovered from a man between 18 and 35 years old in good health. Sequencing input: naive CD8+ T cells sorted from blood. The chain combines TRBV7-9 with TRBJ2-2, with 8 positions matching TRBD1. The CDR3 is CASSPGQGINTGELFF. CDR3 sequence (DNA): TGTGCCAGCAGCCCAGGACAGGGAATCAACACCGGGGAGCTGTTTTTT.